Following are 15 T cell receptor beta chains from one sample sequenced in a study of cytomegalovirus exposure and HLA in healthy donors. 60 Vbeta and 13 Jbeta primers were used in PCR. Data came from immunoSEQ multiplex PCR; TCRdb stores just in-frame clones and leaves some out. Here the sample spans about 190,000 clones, about nine tenths being singletons. Sequences were obtained from PBMCs. These receptors were obtained from a boy aged 2 to 10 in good health and CMV-seronegative.

This clone was counted between two and nine times. The chain couples TRBV14 to TRBJ1-4; D is undetermined. The V end lost 2 bases, the J end lost 6 bases, and 4 bases lay between the germline ends. The germline V gene has CDR1 SGHDN and CDR2 FVKESK. CDR3 length equals 12 residues. The CDR3 sequence: CASSQRDEKLFF. As DNA, the CDR3 is TGTGCCAGCAGCCAACGGGATGAAAAACTGTTTTTT.

V and J are TRBV5-1 and TRBJ2-7; D is undetermined. Trimming took off 4 bases at V and 6 bases at J, with 14 bases between the two ends. The CDR3 is 13 amino acids. The V gene's germline CDR1 is SGHRS and CDR2 YFSETQ. The CDR3 reads CASSPAYLSEQYF. DNA for the CDR3: TGCGCCAGCAGCCCTGCCTATTTAAGCGAGCAGTACTTC. Complete variable domain (other parts from reference TRBV5-1 and TRBJ2-7): KAGVTQTPRYLIKTRGQQVTLSCSPISGHRSVSWYQQTPGQGLQFLFEYFSETQRNKGNFPGRFSGRQFSNSRSEMNVSTLELGDSALYLCASSPAYLSEQYFGPGTRLTVT.

The rearrangement links TRBV19 to TRBJ2-5; TRBD2 aligns across 9 bases. The CDR3 spans 15 residues. The junction had 6 bases not matched to a gene; V was cut back by 6 bases and J by 1 base. Germline CDR1 and CDR2: LNHDA and SQIVND (reference sequence). For the CDR3, the DNA is TGTGCCAGTAGCCCCGTAGCGGGAGCCCAAGAGACCCAGTACTTC. Protein: CASSPVAGAQETQYF.

J is TRBJ2-7 and V is TRBV5-4; the match to TRBD1 covers 7 bases. V dropped 2 bases and J dropped 0; count of bases not matched to a gene: 5. CDR3 length: 15 amino acids. Germline CDR1 reads SGHNT; CDR2 reads YYREEE (reference sequence). CDR3 residues: CASSFQQGFSYEQYF. As DNA, the CDR3 is TGTGCCAGCAGCTTTCAACAGGGGTTCTCCTACGAGCAGTACTTC.

The chain couples TRBV11-2 to TRBJ2-7, with 7 nucleotides matching TRBD2. Trimming removed 1 base from V and 6 bases from J; junction bases left unmatched: 3. The length of the CDR3 is 13 residues. Germline assignment: CDR1 SGHAT and CDR2 FQNNGV. The DNA of the CDR3 is TGTGCCAGCAGCTTAGTCGGGAGGACCGAGCAGTACTTC. Translating gives CASSLVGRTEQYF.

The rearrangement links TRBV27 to TRBJ2-4, with TRBD2 as a possible D gene (6 bases). This CDR3 comprises 14 residues. Looked up from germline, CDR1 is MNHEY and CDR2 is SMNVEV (reference sequence). V lost 5 bases and J lost 7, with 15 bases in between. CDR3 coding DNA: TGTGCCAGCAGTCAGCGACTAGACGGGAACATTCAGTACTTC. The encoded protein is CASSQRLDGNIQYF.

The chain recombines TRBV11-2 with TRBJ1-1; D call uncertain. V was shortened by 2 bases and J by 4 bases, with 14 bases between the two germline ends. Germline CDR1 reads SGHAT; CDR2 reads FQNNGV. The CDR3 runs to 15 residues. CDR3 amino acids: CASSLTVGRATEAFF. CDR3 coding DNA: TGTGCCAGCAGCTTAACAGTGGGGAGGGCCACTGAAGCTTTCTTT.

This clone was observed a handful of times. This sequence joins TRBV4-1 and TRBJ1-1; 7 bases align to TRBD1. The CDR3 covers 15 residues. Germline-derived CDR1 and CDR2 are MGHRA and YSYEKL. Unmatched junction bases numbered 3, after V lost 0 bases and J lost 2 bases. CDR3 in DNA: TGCGCCAGCAGCCAAGAAGGGGGCCGAAACACTGAAGCTTTCTTT. It encodes CASSQEGGRNTEAFF.

This CDR3 reads CASRGQAYEQYF. The DNA for the CDR3 is TGTGCCAGCAGGGGACAAGCCTACGAGCAGTACTTC. This chain joins TRBV2 and TRBJ2-7; a possible D gene is TRBD1 (6 bases). Germline CDR1 and CDR2: SNHLY and FYNNEI. Trimming stripped 6 bases from V and 2 bases from J, with 8 bases between. The CDR3 consists of 12 residues.

A few counts support this clone. CDR3 nucleotide sequence: TGCGCCAGCAGCTTGGAGCAGGATCAGCCCCAGCATTTT. Its protein is CASSLEQDQPQHF. The gene calls are TRBV5-1 and TRBJ1-5; D not resolved. Germline-derived CDR1 and CDR2 are SGHRS and YFSETQ. This CDR3 has 13 amino acids. V was shortened by 0 bases and J by 5 bases, with 6 bases between the two germline ends.

This chain links TRBV5-1 with TRBJ2-1, with 11 bases lining up with TRBD1. V was pared by 4 bases and J by 3 bases, with 9 bases of the junction left unmatched. Germline V gene lookup returns CDR1 SGHRS and CDR2 YFSETQ. The CDR3 is 17 amino acids. The CDR3: CASSDGPGTGGYNEQFF. In DNA form, the CDR3 reads TGCGCCAGCAGCGATGGCCCCGGGACAGGGGGCTACAATGAGCAGTTCTTC. Full variable domain (outside the CDR3, taken from reference TRBV5-1 and TRBJ2-1): KAGVTQTPRYLIKTRGQQVTLSCSPISGHRSVSWYQQTPGQGLQFLFEYFSETQRNKGNFPGRFSGRQFSNSRSEMNVSTLELGDSALYLCASSDGPGTGGYNEQFFGPGTRLTVL.

Only one count was recorded for this clone. This chain joins TRBV6-1 and TRBJ2-3; 10 nucleotides line up with TRBD1. The V segment lost 4 bases and the J segment 3 bases; nucleotides outside the gene matches: 7. Per germline, CDR1 MNHNS and CDR2 SASEGT. The CDR3 is 16 amino acids. The CDR3 region has the DNA TGTGCCAGCAGTGCTCCGGGACAGGGGACGACAGATACGCAGTATTTT. It yields the protein CASSAPGQGTTDTQYF.

This clone was picked up a small number of times. The chain carries TRBV5-4 and TRBJ2-7; TRBD1 aligns across 7 bases. This CDR3 has 14 amino acids. Germline loops: CDR1 SGHNT, CDR2 YYREEE (reference sequence). V lost 3 bases and J lost 0; bases outside the gene matches: 3. In DNA, the CDR3 is TGTGCCAGCAGCTCCGGACAGGTCTCCTACGAGCAGTACTTC. Its translation is CASSSGQVSYEQYF.

This chain links TRBV27 with TRBJ1-6; no clear D gene. V shed 5 bases and J shed 7 bases, with 24 bases lying between them. The CDR3 covers 18 residues. CDR1 and CDR2 from the germline V gene are MNHEY and SMNVEV (reference sequence). CDR3 sequence: CASSPVKGPGGGNSPLHF. Written as DNA, the CDR3 is TGTGCCAGCAGTCCCGTCAAAGGTCCTGGCGGAGGGAATTCACCCCTCCACTTT.

V usage is TRBV15 and J usage is TRBJ2-5, with D perhaps matching TRBD2 (6 bases). The CDR3 is made up of 14 amino acids. CDR1 LNHNV and CDR2 YYDKDF come from the germline V gene (reference sequence). The V and J ends lost 1 base and 4 bases respectively, with 10 bases between them. The DNA of the CDR3 is TGTGCCACCAGCAGAGTCGGGGGTCGAGAGACCCAGTACTTC. This sequence encodes CATSRVGGRETQYF.